This passage covers 27 T cell receptor beta chains from one sample sequenced in a study of blood T cell repertoires in COVID-19. TCRdb's table, derived via immunoSEQ multiplex PCR, lists solely in-frame clones and lacks some. Of 250,000 to 300,000 clones listed, about nine tenths were seen once; the top ten hold roughly 2.2%. The source material was peripheral blood. These receptors were obtained from a woman in her forties or fifties who had recovered from COVID-19.

The chain combines TRBV6-5 with TRBJ2-7, with unresolved D. The CDR3 sequence is 13 residues long. V shed 6 bases and J shed 4 bases, with 13 bases lying between them. Germline CDR1 and CDR2: MNHEY and SVGAGI. The DNA of the CDR3 is TGTGCCAGCAGGCTCGCGAGTTCTTACGAGCAGTACTTC. Amino acid sequence: CASRLASSYEQYF.

V is TRBV6-4 and J is TRBJ2-2, with D hard to call. The CDR3 contains 13 residues. With 1 base removed from V and 6 bases from J, the gap between germline ends came to 6 bases. The germline CDR1 and CDR2 sequences are MRHNA and SNTAGT. The CDR3 sequence is CASSDFGAGELFF. In nucleotides, the CDR3 is TGTGCCAGCAGTGACTTTGGAGCCGGGGAGCTGTTTTTT.

This chain connects TRBV18 to TRBJ1-1; 8 nucleotides align to TRBD1. After removal of 6 bases from V and 0 bases from J, the junction contained 6 bases not matched to a gene. The CDR3 is 15 residues long. CDR1 is KGHSH, CDR2 LQKENI, per germline. The CDR3 region is CASSPAGGLNTEAFF. CDR3 sequence (DNA): TGTGCCAGCTCCCCTGCAGGGGGCCTGAACACTGAAGCTTTCTTT.

This chain connects TRBV19 to TRBJ2-7; TRBD2 aligns across 9 bases. V was pared by 1 base and J by 5 bases, with 12 bases of the junction left unmatched. Looked up from germline, CDR1 is LNHDA and CDR2 is SQIVND (reference sequence). The CDR3 covers 17 residues. The CDR3 DNA reads TGTGCCAGTAGTATAGCTACAGGGACTAGCTTCGTCCACGAGCAGTACTTC. Amino acids: CASSIATGTSFVHEQYF.

The chain has TRBV4-2 and TRBJ2-7; TRBD2 agrees at 10 bases. The germline V gene has CDR1 LGHNA and CDR2 YNFKEQ. With 1 base clipped from V and 2 bases from J, the junction kept 5 bases outside the gene matches. CDR3 length: 16 residues. CDR3 loop: CASSQVIAGGAYEQYF. CDR3 DNA: TGTGCCAGCAGCCAAGTAATAGCGGGGGGTGCCTACGAGCAGTACTTC.

The chain combines TRBV19 with TRBJ1-2; perhaps TRBD1 as D (6 bases). Germline V gene data show CDR1 as LNHDA and CDR2 as SQIVND (reference sequence). The ends were cut back, 4 bases at V and 8 bases at J, with 14 bases in the middle. The CDR3 has 13 residues. The chain's CDR3 is CASSTFNRDGYTF. The CDR3 region has the DNA TGTGCCAGTAGTACGTTCAACAGGGACGGCTACACCTTC.

The rearrangement uses TRBV2 and TRBJ1-5; 11 bases line up with TRBD1. Germline lookup yields CDR1 SNHLY and CDR2 FYNNEI. CDR3 length: 15 amino acids. J gave up 7 bases and V 8 bases, and 10 bases lay outside the gene matches. The CDR3 protein is CASQPDRGHGQPQHF. CDR3 coding DNA: TGTGCCAGCCAGCCGGACAGGGGGCACGGGCAGCCCCAGCATTTT.

This chain connects TRBV6-2 or TRBV6-3 to TRBJ2-3, with 10 bases fitting TRBD1. Per germline, CDR1 MNHEY and CDR2 SVGEGT. The V and J ends lost 2 bases and 5 bases, in that order; junction bases with no gene match: 10. The CDR3 is 17 amino acids. CDR3 amino acids: CASSYPRTGGVVDTQYF. The CDR3 bases are TGTGCCAGCAGTTACCCACGGACAGGGGGGGTTGTAGATACGCAGTATTTT.

This rearrangement joins TRBV23-1 to TRBJ2-5, with a possible D match to TRBD2 (6 bases). TRBV23-1 is placed among ORFs of uncertain function. V lost 4 bases and J 5 bases, leaving 17 bases between the germline ends. This CDR3 region has 15 residues. The CDR3, as DNA: TGCGCCAGCAGTCCCAAACCTTGGAGGGGTGAGACCCAGTACTTC. Amino acids: CASSPKPWRGETQYF.

The chain recombines TRBV5-5 with TRBJ2-1; D possibly corresponds to TRBD2 (5 bases). Germline V gene data show CDR1 as SGHKS and CDR2 as YYEKEE (reference sequence). Between the trimmed V and J ends, which lost 4 bases and 8 bases, there was a span of 16 bases. CDR3 length: 14 residues. In DNA form, the CDR3 reads TGTGCCAGCAGCCAGACGGAGAGGGTCCATGAGCAGTTCTTC. Residues: CASSQTERVHEQFF.

J is TRBJ2-7 and V is TRBV19, with 11 bases that match TRBD1. This CDR3 comprises 14 residues. Germline V gene lookup returns CDR1 LNHDA and CDR2 SQIVND (reference sequence). With V trimmed by 4 bases and J by 3 bases, 2 bases remained unmatched. CDR3 sequence reads: CASSTGQGVYEQYF. The CDR3 bases are TGTGCCAGTAGTACGGGACAGGGGGTCTACGAGCAGTACTTC.

The chain couples TRBV2 to TRBJ1-5; D may be TRBD1 (6 bases). V dropped 4 bases and J dropped 6 bases, with 10 bases sitting between them. Germline-derived CDR1 and CDR2 are SNHLY and FYNNEI. The CDR3 sequence is 13 residues long. CDR3 amino acids: CASSATGPQPQHF. In nucleotides, the CDR3 is TGTGCCAGCAGTGCGACAGGCCCTCAGCCCCAGCATTTT.

The gene calls are TRBV5-3 and TRBJ2-5, with 7 bases identical to TRBD2. TRBV5-3 falls under the ORF class, with uncertain function. The V and J ends lost 4 bases and 3 bases, in that order; junction bases with no gene match: 9. The CDR3 runs 15 residues. The DNA of the CDR3 is TGTGCCAGAAGCAAAATGGGGGGGAGTAAAGAGACCCAGTACTTC. It specifies CARSKMGGSKETQYF.

The V and J genes are TRBV5-5 and TRBJ2-3, with D possibly being TRBD1 (5 bases). This CDR3 is built from 17 residues. Trimming cost V 7 bases and J 0 bases, with 21 bases left between them. Germline lookup yields CDR1 SGHKS and CDR2 YYEKEE (reference sequence). CDR3 residues: CASGRYFSRESTDTQYF. The DNA for the CDR3 is TGTGCCAGCGGAAGGTATTTTTCCAGGGAAAGCACAGATACGCAGTATTTT.

The chain employs TRBV5-1 and TRBJ1-6; perhaps TRBD1 as D (6 bases). CDR3 size: 15 residues. From germline, CDR1 is SGHRS and CDR2 YFSETQ. V lost 6 bases and J 3 bases, leaving 13 bases between the germline ends. The CDR3 loop is CASTTLDSYNSPLHF. CDR3 coding DNA: TGCGCCAGCACGACCCTGGACAGCTATAATTCACCCCTCCACTTT.

V usage is TRBV7-8 and J usage is TRBJ2-7, with 9 positions matching TRBD1. Germline V gene data show CDR1 as SGHVS and CDR2 as FQNEAQ. Trimming at V came to 1 base and at J to 0 bases, leaving 19 bases not matched to a gene. This CDR3 has 21 amino acids. CDR3 DNA sequence: TGTGCCAGCAGCTTAGAGCGTTACCCTCGACAGGGGGGGGCTAGCTCCTACGAGCAGTACTTC. Protein product: CASSLERYPRQGGASSYEQYF.

The genes are TRBV6-5 and TRBJ2-7, with unresolved D. The CDR3 length is 11 residues. V was cut by 2 bases and J by 7 bases, with 6 bases left in between. CDR1 is MNHEY, CDR2 SVGAGI, per germline. Here the CDR3 DNA reads TGTGCCAGCAGTTACCTCGGGGAGCAGTACTTC. Encoded protein: CASSYLGEQYF.

This CDR3 reads CASSPRDNQETQYF. The CDR3 nucleotides read TGTGCCAGCTCACCAAGGGACAACCAAGAGACCCAGTACTTC. The chain combines TRBV18 with TRBJ2-5, with D possibly being TRBD1 (6 bases). This CDR3 comprises 14 residues. Trimming stripped 2 bases from V and 0 bases from J, with 7 bases between. The germline gives CDR1 KGHSH, CDR2 LQKENI.

This chain joins TRBV7-6 and TRBJ1-4; possible D gene TRBD1, 5 bases. The CDR3 contains 16 residues. Trimming took 4 bases from V and 7 from J, leaving 19 bases between them. Germline lookup yields CDR1 SGHVS and CDR2 FNYEAQ. CDR3 in DNA: TGTGCCAGCAGCTCTCCCACAACCCGACAGCTTGAAAAACTGTTTTTT. Its translation is CASSSPTTRQLEKLFF.

The chain recombines TRBV4-2 with TRBJ1-3; no reliable D call. CDR3 size: 16 residues. The V gene lost 3 bases and the J gene lost 1 base, with 13 bases spanning the gap. Germline CDR1 and CDR2: LGHNA and YNFKEQ. The CDR3 sequence: CASSHPNAGSGNTIYF. The CDR3 nucleotides read TGTGCCAGCAGCCACCCGAATGCCGGGTCTGGAAACACCATATATTTT.

The V gene is TRBV15, the J gene TRBJ1-3; D unclear. V was pared by 1 base and J by 0 bases, with 10 bases between. CDR1 is LNHNV and CDR2 is YYDKDF in the germline V gene (reference sequence). This CDR3 spans 16 amino acids. CDR3 loop: CATSRGAQISGNTIYF. CDR3 nucleotides: TGTGCCACCAGCAGAGGGGCACAGATCTCTGGAAACACCATATATTTT.

Ten or more counts support this clone. This chain links TRBV6-5 with TRBJ1-2, with TRBD1 matching over 8 bases. Germline lookup yields CDR1 MNHEY and CDR2 SVGAGI. CDR3 length equals 16 residues. After removal of 2 bases from V and 3 bases from J, the junction contained 8 bases not matched to a gene. CDR3 sequence reads: CASSYRPRTGHYGYTF. CDR3 DNA sequence: TGTGCCAGCAGTTACCGACCCCGGACAGGGCACTATGGCTACACCTTC.

Here the CDR3 reads CASSPPGNNYEQYF. The CDR3, as DNA: TGTGCCAGCAGCCCGCCCGGGAATAACTACGAGCAGTACTTC. The V gene is TRBV7-2, the J gene TRBJ2-7; D may be TRBD2 (5 bases). Trimming removed 5 bases at V and 3 bases at J, with 14 bases between. CDR1 is SGHTA, CDR2 FQGNSA, per germline. The length of the CDR3 is 14 residues.

This rearrangement joins TRBV6-5 to TRBJ2-7; TRBD1 agrees at 8 bases. This CDR3 spans 13 amino acids. The junction had 3 bases not matched to a gene; V was cut back by 6 bases and J by 2 bases. Germline CDR1 reads MNHEY; CDR2 reads SVGAGI. As DNA, the CDR3 is TGTGCCAGCAGACGGACAGGGACCTACGAGCAGTACTTC. Protein sequence: CASRRTGTYEQYF.

CDR3 residues: CASSTSTSGGAETQYF. CDR3 sequence (DNA): TGTGCCAGCAGCACCTCGACTAGCGGGGGGGCGGAGACCCAGTACTTC. This chain connects TRBV7-9 to TRBJ2-5; the match to TRBD2 covers 14 bases. After removal of 5 bases from V and 5 bases from J, the junction contained 7 bases not matched to a gene. Germline CDR1 reads SEHNR; CDR2 reads FQNEAQ (reference sequence). This CDR3 has 16 amino acids.

Here the CDR3 reads CATSREGGVGYTF. The CDR3 DNA sequence: TGTGCCACCAGCAGAGAAGGCGGCGTTGGCTACACCTTC. The chain is built from TRBV15 and TRBJ1-2; no clear D gene. Germline-derived CDR1 and CDR2 are LNHNV and YYDKDF (reference sequence). The CDR3 is made up of 13 amino acids. Trimming removed 0 bases at V and 7 bases at J, with 9 bases between.

The CDR3: CASSLGAGLTHNEQFF. The CDR3 DNA is TGTGCCAGCAGCTTGGGGGCAGGTCTTACCCACAATGAGCAGTTCTTC. The chain uses TRBV5-4 and TRBJ2-1; D gene ambiguous. This CDR3 has 16 residues. Germline V gene data show CDR1 as SGHNT and CDR2 as YYREEE (reference sequence). Deletions cut 0 bases from V and 5 bases from J, with 15 bases between.